The sequence of this T cell receptor beta chain was determined in a study of shared clonotypes between healthy human individuals. The deep-level immunoSEQ assay was used. Sequencing was performed with immunoSEQ multiplex PCR; in TCRdb, only in-frame clones are kept and a portion is missing. The sample shows fewer than 1.8 million clones, around 98.5% of them seen only once. Study-level findings and limits: Non-shared clonotypes had lower generation probabilities than clonotypes shared by all four sorted-subset donors.

Comments on this clone: Its antigen is as yet unknown.

This TCR derives from a young man in good health. Sequenced: naive CD4+ T cells sorted from blood. The subset is: CD45RA+ positively selected.

Here the CDR3 DNA reads TGTGCCAGCCGAAAAGGGGATTGGAACACTGAAGCTTTCTTT. This sequence encodes CASRKGDWNTEAFF. This chain uses TRBV27 with TRBJ1-1; possibly TRBD1 for D (5 bases). The CDR3 has 14 amino acids. With 8 bases removed from V and 1 base from J, the gap between germline ends came to 14 bases. CDR1 and CDR2 (germline): MNHEY, SMNVEV (reference sequence).